This record looks at one TCR beta chain sequence and its context. The data originate from a study of blood T cell repertoires in COVID-19. Across the whole study: Both acute and convalescent COVID-19 samples were obtained from the United States, Italy and Spain. PBMCs, B-cell-depleted T cells, or T cells were the source of the cDNA or gDNA that made up the material.

Per the original data handling: Counts of nucleated cells, estimated from reference gene primer amplification, were obtained. Repertoires were generated with immunoSEQ multiplex PCR, while TCRdb's copy carries only in-frame clones and drops some. The DNA was the basis for D and trimming; V, J and clone size are from that table. The sample contains about 220,000 clones, approximately 82% of which appear only once. This TCR came from a man aged 50 to 60 with active or convalescent COVID-19. The sample taken for sequencing was peripheral blood.

Here the CDR3 DNA reads TGCGCCAGTGTACAGGGGGCGAGCACAGATACGCAGTATTTT. Translating gives CASVQGASTDTQYF. V gene TRBV5-1 combines with J gene TRBJ2-3, with 9 bases identical to TRBD1. Germline V gene sequence: CDR1 SGHRS, CDR2 YFSETQ. V dropped 8 bases and J dropped 0; count of bases not matched to a gene: 4. The CDR3 is 14 amino acids.